Listed here are 9 T cell receptor beta chains from one sample, sequenced in a study of CD4 T cells in relation to SARS-CoV-2 and coronaviruses. Unexposed donor CD4+ T cells date from 2011-2018, before the COVID-19 pandemic. After approximately 10 days of culture, CD4+ T cells were isolated. Using immunoSEQ multiplex PCR, the repertoire was profiled, and TCRdb retains in-frame clones only, with some absent. The table includes 15,000 to 25,000 clones, 70% to 85% detected once. These TCRs' antigens remain unknown. Sequences were obtained from CD4+ T cells from PBMCs, cultured in vitro. These receptors all stem from a human donor in good health.

The J gene is TRBJ2-2, the V gene TRBV11-2; 11 nucleotides align to TRBD2. This CDR3 is built from 16 residues. In germline, CDR1 is SGHAT, CDR2 FQNNGV. After removal of 4 bases from V and 4 bases from J, the junction contained 5 bases not matched to a gene. CDR3 loop: CASSSLAGGPTGELFF. For the CDR3, the DNA is TGTGCCAGCAGCTCGCTAGCGGGAGGACCCACCGGGGAGCTGTTTTTT.

This clone has only one observation. The rearrangement links TRBV3-1 (or the pseudogene TRBV3-2) to TRBJ2-5, with D tentatively TRBD1 (5 bases). CDR1 is LGHDT, CDR2 YNNKEL, per germline (reference sequence). The CDR3 length is 16 residues. V lost 1 base and J lost 0, with 12 bases in between. Here the CDR3 DNA reads TGTGCCAGCAGCCAAGGAATGACAGATAACCAAGAGACCCAGTACTTC. Residues: CASSQGMTDNQETQYF.

The CDR3 protein is CASSFVRGVDEAFF. The CDR3 DNA sequence: TGTGCCAGCAGCTTCGTACGGGGCGTTGATGAAGCTTTCTTT. The chain employs TRBV5-5 and TRBJ1-1, with D perhaps matching TRBD1 (5 bases). Trimming pared 2 bases from V and 7 bases from J, leaving 15 bases between. The CDR3 is 14 amino acids. The germline CDR1 and CDR2 sequences are SGHKS and YYEKEE (reference sequence).

This CDR3 is CASSQEPAGANYGYTF. DNA for the CDR3: TGTGCCAGCAGCCAAGAACCGGCCGGAGCCAACTATGGCTACACCTTC. V is TRBV4-2 and J is TRBJ1-2; D call uncertain. In germline, CDR1 is LGHNA, CDR2 YNFKEQ. CDR3 length: 16 amino acids. Trimming shortened V by 0 bases and J by 2 bases, and 13 bases separated the two germline ends.

V is TRBV19 and J is TRBJ2-6; 8 bases map to TRBD2. V gave up 4 bases and J gave up 0 bases; unmatched junction bases: 8. Per the germline V gene, CDR1 is LNHDA and CDR2 is SQIVND (reference sequence). The length of the CDR3 is 18 residues. The CDR3 nucleotides read TGTGCCAGTAGTAGAACCGGGGGGGGTCCCTCTGGGGCCAACGTCCTGACTTTC. It encodes CASSRTGGGPSGANVLTF.

The chain has TRBV10-3 and TRBJ1-1; a possible D gene is TRBD1 (6 bases). V dropped 6 bases and J dropped 3 bases, with 11 bases sitting between them. Germline-derived CDR1 and CDR2 are ENHRY and SYGVKD. The CDR3 is 13 amino acids. The CDR3, as DNA: TGTGCCATCAGGGGGGCGCCGGACACTGAAGCTTTCTTT. Translating it yields CAIRGAPDTEAFF.

The chain combines TRBV5-4 with TRBJ1-2, with TRBD1 as a possible D gene (6 bases). Germline CDR1 is SGHNT and CDR2 is YYREEE (reference sequence). The V end was cut by 5 bases, the J end by 1 base, with 12 bases between. This CDR3 contains 14 residues. This CDR3 is CASRAGTHNYGYTF. The CDR3 DNA sequence: TGTGCCAGCAGGGCCGGGACACATAACTATGGCTACACCTTC.

This clone was detected once. The chain combines TRBV3-1 (or the pseudogene TRBV3-2) with TRBJ2-5, with TRBD1 matching over 7 bases. V lost 7 bases to trimming and J lost 3 bases; unmatched junction nucleotides: 11. CDR1 is LGHDT and CDR2 is YNNKEL in the germline V gene (reference sequence). The CDR3 consists of 15 residues. In DNA form, the CDR3 reads TGTGCCAGCACCCTCTACAGGGGAGTAGAAGAGACCCAGTACTTC. Its translation is CASTLYRGVEETQYF.

This chain connects TRBV25-1 to TRBJ1-2, with D perhaps matching TRBD1 (6 bases). CDR1 and CDR2 from the germline V gene are MGHDK and SYGVNS. Trimming removed 6 bases at V and 9 bases at J, with 17 bases between. The CDR3 is made up of 13 amino acids. CDR3 amino acids: CASRREGVGSYTF. As DNA, the CDR3 is TGTGCCAGCAGGAGAGAGGGGGTGGGGAGCTACACCTTC.